This TCR beta chain was sequenced in a study of Graves' ophthalmopathy and Graves' hyperthyroidism. Amplifying from RNA transcripts, the study obtained TCR beta CDR3 regions. Second-round multiplex PCR came after first-round RT-PCR with HTBI primers. MiXCR, applied by TCRdb to the multiplex PCR reads, yields one record per CDR3 protein. The sample lists a few hundred thousand distinct CDR3 sequences; around 20% were seen once. Presentation of ophthalmopathy in the donors involved moderate-to-severe activity, CAS ≥3, NOSPECS ≥4 and a duration under 3 months. Orbital computed tomography and thyroid ultrasound, along with TRAb, serum thyroxine and clinical symptoms, underpinned diagnosis. This clonotype came up many times. The CDR3 covers 14 residues. J gave up 3 bases and V 5 bases, and 5 bases lay outside the gene matches. The germline V gene encodes CDR1 SGHAT and CDR2 FQNNGV.

The chain is built from TRBV11-2 and TRBJ2-7; 9 bases are shared with TRBD1. This receptor was obtained from a woman aged 18-29 years with Graves' ophthalmopathy. The source material was peripheral blood. DNA of the CDR3: TGTGCCAGCAGCCAAGGGACAGGGCTCTACGAGCAGTACTTC. This encodes CASSQGTGLYEQYF. The complete variable domain, with remaining parts taken from reference TRBV11-2 and TRBJ2-7, reads EAGVAQSPRYKIIEKRQSVAFWCNPISGHATLYWYQQILGQGPKLLIQFQNNGVVDDSQLPKDRFSAERLKGVDSTLKIQPAKLEDSAVYLCASSQGTGLYEQYFGPGTRLTVT.